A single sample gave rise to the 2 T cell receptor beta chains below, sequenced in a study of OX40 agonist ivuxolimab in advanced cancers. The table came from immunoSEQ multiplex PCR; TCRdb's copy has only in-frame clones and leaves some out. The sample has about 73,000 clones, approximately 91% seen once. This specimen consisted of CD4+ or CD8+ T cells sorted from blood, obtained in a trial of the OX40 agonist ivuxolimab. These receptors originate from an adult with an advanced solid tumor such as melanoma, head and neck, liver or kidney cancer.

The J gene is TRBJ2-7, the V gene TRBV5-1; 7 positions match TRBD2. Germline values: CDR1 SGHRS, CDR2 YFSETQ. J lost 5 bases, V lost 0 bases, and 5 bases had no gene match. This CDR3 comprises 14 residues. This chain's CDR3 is CASSLERSGDEQYF. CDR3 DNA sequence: TGCGCCAGCAGCTTGGAGCGCAGCGGGGACGAGCAGTACTTC.

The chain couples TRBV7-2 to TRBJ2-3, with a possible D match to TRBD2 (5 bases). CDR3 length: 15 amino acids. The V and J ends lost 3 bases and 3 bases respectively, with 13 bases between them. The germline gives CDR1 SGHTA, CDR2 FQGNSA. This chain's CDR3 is CASSFAGPGTDTQYF. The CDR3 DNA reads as TGTGCCAGCAGCTTTGCGGGCCCTGGGACAGATACGCAGTATTTT.